The rows below give T cell receptor beta chains drawn from one sample of a study of beta chain features in type 1 diabetes. Repertoires were generated with immunoSEQ multiplex PCR, while TCRdb's copy carries only in-frame clones and drops some. The data show about 260,000 clones, roughly 22% seen once. Specimen: naive CD4+ T cells from blood. All receptors come from a woman in her thirties or forties with type 1 diabetes. CDR3s include the opening cysteine and the closing phenylalanine or tryptophan. D genes are given only for firm matches. Size is stated for part of the rows, as once, few or many counts, or as a class when the clone is expanded.

D gene	V gene	J gene	clone size	CDR3 protein	CDR3 DNA
TRBD1	TRBV6-4	TRBJ2-7	.	CASSEDRAGEQYF	TGTGCCAGCAGTGAGGACAGGGCGGGTGAGCAGTACTTC
.	TRBV7-9	TRBJ1-1	few	CASSLDYNTEAFF	TGTGCCAGCAGCTTAGACTACAACACTGAAGCTTTCTTT
.	TRBV18	TRBJ2-7	.	CASSPPHGQGQYF	TGTGCCAGCTCACCCCCTCATGGGCAGGGGCAGTACTTC
.	TRBV6-5	TRBJ1-1	.	CASSPGTANTEAFF	TGTGCCAGCAGCCCAGGGACTGCCAACACTGAAGCTTTCTTT
.	TRBV7-9	TRBJ1-1	.	CASSFGENTEAFF	TGTGCCAGCAGCTTCGGTGAGAACACTGAAGCTTTCTTT
.	TRBV4-1	TRBJ2-3	.	CASSQDRGSDTQYF	TGCGCCAGCAGCCAAGATCGAGGCTCAGATACGCAGTATTTT
TRBD1	TRBV19	TRBJ2-1	few	CASTPIPGQGVYEQFF	TGTGCCAGTACTCCCATTCCGGGACAGGGAGTGTATGAGCAGTTCTTC
.	TRBV18	TRBJ1-4	few	CASSLYDGMGSEKLFF	TGTGCCAGCTCACTCTACGACGGGATGGGGAGTGAAAAACTGTTTTTT
.	TRBV7-9	TRBJ2-5	few	CASSLAGVGTQYF	TGTGCCAGCAGCTTAGCAGGGGTCGGGACCCAGTACTTC
.	TRBV30	TRBJ2-7	few	CAWKPRGGVGWREQYF	TGTGCCTGGAAACCGAGGGGGGGAGTGGGGTGGAGGGAGCAGTACTTC
TRBD1	TRBV18	TRBJ1-2	.	CASSRTGDGYTF	TGTGCCAGCTCGCGGACAGGGGACGGCTACACCTTC
TRBD2	TRBV6-5	TRBJ2-1	few	CASSSSGRAYNEQFF	TGTGCCAGCAGTTCTAGCGGGAGAGCCTACAATGAGCAGTTCTTC
.	TRBV9	TRBJ2-6	.	CASSTKGAGANVLTF	TGTGCCAGCAGCACTAAAGGGGCCGGGGCCAACGTCCTGACTTTC
.	TRBV28	TRBJ2-1	few	CASSLGGRYNEQFF	TGTGCCAGCAGTTTAGGGGGCAGGTACAATGAGCAGTTCTTC
TRBD2	TRBV4-3	TRBJ2-1	few	CASSQDKGLGGLDEQFF	TGCGCCAGCAGCCAAGATAAGGGGTTGGGGGGGTTGGATGAGCAGTTCTTC
TRBD1	TRBV7-2	TRBJ2-3	few	CASSRTGLDTQYF	TGTGCCAGCAGCCGGACAGGGCTAGATACGCAGTATTTT
TRBD1	TRBV9	TRBJ1-1	.	CASSVDRTGLVEAFF	TGTGCCAGCAGCGTAGATAGGACAGGACTGGTTGAAGCTTTCTTT
.	TRBV5-4	TRBJ1-2	few	CASSLQTGSNYGYTF	TGTGCCAGCAGCTTGCAGACAGGTTCTAACTATGGCTACACCTTC
TRBD2	TRBV5-1	TRBJ2-1	.	CASSFLAGSMNNEQFF	TGCGCCAGCAGCTTCCTAGCGGGGAGCATGAACAATGAGCAGTTCTTC
TRBD1	TRBV2	TRBJ1-2	.	CATVGTGGNYGYTF	TGTGCCACCGTGGGGACAGGGGGCAACTATGGCTACACCTTC
TRBD2	TRBV5-4	TRBJ2-1	few	CASSGTSDYSYNEQFF	TGTGCCAGCAGCGGAACTAGCGATTACTCCTACAATGAGCAGTTCTTC
.	TRBV10-3	TRBJ2-6	.	CAILKETRSGANVLTF	TGTGCCATCCTAAAGGAGACCCGCTCTGGGGCCAACGTCCTGACTTTC
.	TRBV10-3	TRBJ2-4	.	CAISESRGTGKNIQYF	TGTGCCATCAGTGAGTCCCGCGGGACGGGTAAAAACATTCAGTACTTC
TRBD1	TRBV28	TRBJ2-7	.	CASSLPRQGDEQYF	TGTGCCAGCAGTTTACCCCGACAGGGCGACGAGCAGTACTTC
.	TRBV9	TRBJ1-5	.	CASSAHPTGPQHF	TGTGCCAGCAGCGCCCATCCGACAGGACCCCAGCATTTT
.	TRBV9	TRBJ2-2	.	CASSVEEITGELFF	TGTGCCAGCAGCGTAGAAGAGATCACCGGGGAGCTGTTTTTT
TRBD1	TRBV7-2	TRBJ2-7	few	CASSSGTGKTYEQYF	TGTGCCAGCAGCTCCGGGACAGGGAAAACCTACGAGCAGTACTTC
TRBD1	TRBV25-1	TRBJ1-1	.	CASSAQGASTEAFF	TGTGCCAGCAGTGCGCAGGGGGCAAGCACTGAAGCTTTCTTT
.	TRBV7-3	TRBJ2-3	few	CASSSSGSTDTQYF	TGTGCCAGCAGCTCGTCAGGGAGCACAGATACGCAGTATTTT
.	TRBV28	TRBJ2-7	few	CASSLPTSSYEQYF	TGTGCCAGCAGTCTTCCGACTAGTTCCTACGAGCAGTACTTC
TRBD1	TRBV30	TRBJ1-4	.	CAWSSGQSNEKLFF	TGTGCCTGGAGTTCGGGACAGTCAAATGAAAAACTGTTTTTT
.	TRBV7-2	TRBJ1-6	few	CASSERYIGLTNSPLHF	TGTGCCAGCAGCGAACGTTATATAGGACTGACAAATTCACCCCTCCACTTT
.	TRBV5-1	TRBJ1-1	.	CASSLSVSGNTEAFF	TGCGCCAGCAGCTTGTCTGTTTCGGGGAACACTGAAGCTTTCTTT
TRBD2	TRBV5-1	TRBJ2-2	.	CASSPQGLAGTGELFF	TGCGCCAGCAGCCCCCAAGGGCTAGCGGGAACCGGGGAGCTGTTTTTT
.	TRBV27	TRBJ1-2	.	CASSLGTPYGYTF	TGTGCCAGCAGTTTAGGCACACCCTATGGCTACACCTTC
.	TRBV2	TRBJ1-2	.	CASRQGEYGYTF	TGTGCCAGCAGACAGGGAGAATATGGCTACACCTTC
.	TRBV18	TRBJ2-3	.	CASSPMTAASTDTQYF	TGTGCCAGCTCACCAATGACAGCAGCTAGCACAGATACGCAGTATTTT
TRBD1	TRBV7-2	TRBJ2-2	.	CASSLQTGGGIGWELFF	TGTGCCAGCAGTCTCCAAACAGGGGGCGGAATAGGCTGGGAGCTGTTTTTT